This T cell receptor (beta chain) appears in the sequencing data of a study of T cell changes during pregnancy in multiple sclerosis. The table came from immunoSEQ multiplex PCR; TCRdb's copy has only in-frame clones and leaves some out. The table records approximately 99,000 clones, over 85% of them present only once. The CDR3 sequence is 14 residues long. Looked up from germline, CDR1 is GTSNPN and CDR2 is SVGIG (reference sequence). Trimming stripped 5 bases from V and 1 base from J, with 14 bases between. The chain employs TRBV30 and TRBJ1-1; tentative D call: TRBD1 (5 bases). The sequences come from peripheral blood, collected after pregnancy. The source is a female donor with multiple sclerosis, enrolled in a pregnancy study. CDR3 nucleotides: TGTGCCTGGTCTAAGCCCCAGGGGAACACTGAAGCTTTCTTT. Translation gives CAWSKPQGNTEAFF.